The 24 T cell receptor beta chains reported below all come from one sample, sequenced in a study of cytomegalovirus exposure and HLA in healthy donors. Both 60 Vbeta primers and 13 Jbeta primers went into the PCR. Produced via immunoSEQ multiplex PCR; TCRdb's table is partial and in-frame only. The sample has under 250,000 clones, about 72% seen once. The sequencing input was PBMCs. The receptor set was obtained from a male donor in good health and CMV-seronegative.

The CDR3 sequence is CATRSQSHRSNYGYTF. The DNA for the CDR3 is TGTGCCACTCGGTCACAGTCCCACCGGTCTAACTATGGCTACACCTTC. The rearrangement joins TRBV19 to TRBJ1-2; D is undetermined. In germline, CDR1 is LNHDA, CDR2 SQIVND (reference sequence). The CDR3 contains 16 residues. Between the trimmed V and J ends, which lost 10 bases and 0 bases, there was a span of 21 bases.

The chain combines TRBV19 with TRBJ2-3; D unclear. The V gene's germline CDR1 is LNHDA and CDR2 SQIVND (reference sequence). The CDR3 loop spans 15 amino acids. Trimming cost V 6 bases and J 0 bases, with 13 bases left between them. The CDR3 coding sequence is TGTGCCAGTAGACCGCGCGGAAGAAGCACAGATACGCAGTATTTT. Residues: CASRPRGRSTDTQYF.

V usage is TRBV11-2 and J usage is TRBJ1-4, with no clear D. The CDR3 extends over 14 amino acids. Germline CDR1 is SGHAT and CDR2 is FQNNGV. Trimming stripped 1 base from V and 8 bases from J, with 11 bases between. The CDR3 nucleotides are TGTGCCAGCAGCTTAGCGGTCGCCCCCGAAAAACTGTTTTTT. It yields the protein CASSLAVAPEKLFF.

The chain is built from TRBV15 and TRBJ2-1; TRBD2 might be the D (5 bases). CDR1 is LNHNV and CDR2 is YYDKDF in the germline V gene (reference sequence). The CDR3 has 16 amino acids. V lost 0 bases and J 10 bases, leaving 19 bases between the germline ends. DNA of the CDR3: TGTGCCACCAGCAGAGATACGGCGGGCCTTTCCCCCGAGCAGTTCTTC. Amino acids: CATSRDTAGLSPEQFF.

This clone showed up just once. The V call is TRBV15, the J call TRBJ2-7; a possible D gene is TRBD2 (5 bases). The V gene lost 5 bases and the J gene lost 5 bases, with 16 bases spanning the gap. Germline values: CDR1 LNHNV, CDR2 YYDKDF (reference sequence). The CDR3 covers 14 residues. CDR3 amino acids: CATSPPGGPHEQYF. The CDR3 DNA follows: TGTGCCACCAGCCCCCCTGGCGGGCCCCACGAGCAGTACTTC.

The chain uses TRBV27 and TRBJ2-1; 13 bases are a match to TRBD2. From germline, CDR1 is MNHEY and CDR2 SMNVEV (reference sequence). The CDR3 has 17 residues. The junction had 9 bases not matched to a gene; V was cut back by 5 bases and J by 5 bases. CDR3 residues: CASSLRLAGGLHNEQFF. The CDR3 DNA is TGTGCCAGCAGTCTCAGACTAGCGGGAGGCCTCCACAATGAGCAGTTCTTC.

CDR3 sequence: CASSLLAGNDPQFF. CDR3 nucleotide sequence: TGTGCCAGTAGTCTACTAGCGGGAAACGACCCCCAGTTCTTC. The gene calls are TRBV19 and TRBJ2-1, with 10 bases fitting TRBD2. CDR1 and CDR2 (germline): LNHDA, SQIVND (reference sequence). The CDR3 length is 14 residues. The junction had 11 bases not matched to a gene; V was cut back by 5 bases and J by 13 bases.

The CDR3, as DNA: TGCGCCAGCAGTGAGAGGGCGGCGGGGTACGAGCAGTACTTC. It is translated as CASSERAAGYEQYF. V gene TRBV10-2 combines with J gene TRBJ2-7; D is perhaps TRBD2 (6 bases). V was pared by 2 bases and J by 4 bases, with 12 bases between. CDR3 length equals 14 residues. Germline loops: CDR1 WSHSY, CDR2 SAAADI.

Only a few counts were recorded for this clone. CDR3 in amino acids: CSVEEGQGPNNEQFF. In DNA form, the CDR3 reads TGCAGCGTTGAAGAAGGACAGGGCCCTAACAATGAGCAGTTCTTC. This chain connects TRBV29-1 to TRBJ2-1; TRBD1 agrees at 8 bases. V trimming: 0 bases; J trimming: 5 bases; junction bases outside the gene matches: 6. CDR1 is SQVTM and CDR2 is ANQGSEA in the germline V gene. The CDR3 totals 15 residues.

With respect to this clone: The junction shows a germline mismatch at one end, possibly a read error. The chain recombines TRBV9 with TRBJ1-5, with D uncertain. The CDR3 covers 14 residues. The germline V gene encodes CDR1 SGDLS and CDR2 YYNGEE. The CDR3 DNA is TGTGCCAGCAGCGAAAGACCTGGAAATCAGGCCCAGCATTTT. Translation gives CASSERPGNQAQHF.

The chain links TRBV19 to TRBJ1-1; D call uncertain. The CDR3 is 16 amino acids. Germline lookup yields CDR1 LNHDA and CDR2 SQIVND (reference sequence). With 6 bases removed from V and 3 bases from J, the gap between germline ends came to 20 bases. CDR3 DNA sequence: TGTGCCAGTAGACCCCCTAGTGAGGGTAGCGACACTGAAGCTTTCTTT. Translation: CASRPPSEGSDTEAFF. The full variable domain, rest sourced from reference TRBV19 and TRBJ1-1, is DGGITQSPKYLFRKEGQNVTLSCEQNLNHDAMYWYRQDPGQGLRLIYYSQIVNDFQKGDIAEGYSVSREKKESFPLTVTSAQKNPTAFYLCASRPPSEGSDTEAFFGQGTRLTVV.

This chain connects TRBV5-6 to TRBJ2-5, with TRBD2 matching 8 bases. The germline CDR1 and CDR2 sequences are SGHDT and YYEEEE. Germline trimming cut 0 bases from V and 7 bases from J; bases unmatched to any gene: 8. The CDR3 is made up of 15 amino acids. The CDR3 nucleotides read TGTGCCAGCAGCTTGGAGACTTATCGGGGGGGGACCCAGTACTTC. It is translated as CASSLETYRGGTQYF.

Comments on this clone: A read error may produce the germline difference seen at one junction end. This same CDR3 is encoded by further DNA sequences in the sample. The chain joins TRBV28 to TRBJ1-4; a weak D match, TRBD1 (6 bases). Germline CDR1 MDHEN, CDR2 SYDVKM. The CDR3 is made up of 16 amino acids. This chain's CDR3 is CASSSPDSRSKEKLFF. CDR3 DNA: TGTGCCAGCAGTTCCCCGGACAGTAGATCTAAGGAAAAACTGTTTTTT.

The chain recombines TRBV5-4 with TRBJ2-7; 7 bases are shared with TRBD1. Unmatched junction bases numbered 3, after V lost 3 bases and J lost 6 bases. Germline V CDR1 and CDR2: SGHNT, YYREEE (reference sequence). The CDR3 is 12 residues long. This CDR3 is CASSSQGPEQYF. CDR3 sequence (DNA): TGTGCCAGCAGCTCACAGGGGCCCGAGCAGTACTTC.

The genes are TRBV7-2 and TRBJ2-4; D unclear. V was shortened by 5 bases and J by 1 base, with 18 bases between the two germline ends. Germline V gene lookup returns CDR1 SGHTA and CDR2 FQGNSA. This CDR3 contains 17 residues. CDR3 nucleotides: TGTGCCAGCAGCGAACTCGTTTCTCCTTTCGCCAAAAACATTCAGTACTTC. Protein sequence: CASSELVSPFAKNIQYF.

This clone was picked up a small number of times. The chain recombines TRBV19 with TRBJ2-7, with 9 bases identical to TRBD1. Unmatched junction bases numbered 14, after V lost 4 bases and J lost 4 bases. CDR1 and CDR2 from the germline V gene are LNHDA and SQIVND (reference sequence). This CDR3 contains 17 residues. The CDR3 loop reads CASSRGTGGAGNYEQYF. CDR3 nucleotides: TGTGCCAGTAGTAGAGGCACAGGGGGCGCCGGAAATTACGAGCAGTACTTC.

The J gene is TRBJ1-1, the V gene TRBV5-5, with D possibly being TRBD1 (6 bases). CDR3 length equals 15 residues. The germline V gene has CDR1 SGHKS and CDR2 YYEKEE (reference sequence). Trimming stripped 8 bases from V and 8 bases from J, with 25 bases between. The CDR3 spells CARSPGGGQSLEAFF. In DNA form, the CDR3 reads TGTGCCAGAAGCCCGGGGGGCGGACAGAGTTTAGAAGCTTTCTTT.

This clone showed up many times. The rearrangement joins TRBV14 to TRBJ1-1; weak D call: TRBD1 (5 bases). Germline CDR1 SGHDN, CDR2 FVKESK. The CDR3 is 15 residues long. Trimming removed 0 bases from V and 4 bases from J, with 12 bases in between. CDR3 protein: CASSQEGALVTEAFF. The DNA for the CDR3 is TGTGCCAGCAGCCAAGAAGGGGCGCTTGTCACTGAAGCTTTCTTT.

The chain joins TRBV6-5 to TRBJ2-7; 12 nucleotides match TRBD1. V was clipped by 5 bases and J by 7 bases; unmatched bases: 9. CDR3 size: 15 residues. CDR1 and CDR2 (germline): MNHEY, SVGAGI. CDR3 sequence: CASSGSWDRGREQYF. CDR3 DNA sequence: TGTGCCAGCAGTGGGTCGTGGGACAGGGGGCGGGAGCAGTACTTC.

The chain joins TRBV2 to TRBJ2-5, with TRBD2 matching over 9 bases. Looked up from germline, CDR1 is SNHLY and CDR2 is FYNNEI. Germline trimming cut 0 bases from V and 4 bases from J; bases unmatched to any gene: 6. This CDR3 region has 16 residues. CDR3 nucleotides: TGTGCCAGCAGTGAAGCTGCTAGCGGGAAGGGAGAGACCCAGTACTTC. Its protein product is CASSEAASGKGETQYF. Variable domain in full (rest from reference TRBV2 and TRBJ2-5): EPEVTQTPSHQVTQMGQEVILRCVPISNHLYFYWYRQILGQKVEFLVSFYNNEISEKSEIFDDQFSVERPDGSNFTLKIRSTKLEDSAMYFCASSEAASGKGETQYFGPGTRLLVL.

CDR3 residues: CASSSAGTSSVPEQFF. The CDR3, as DNA: TGTGCCAGCAGCTCCGCCGGGACTAGCTCGGTCCCCGAGCAGTTCTTC. The V call is TRBV27, the J call TRBJ2-1; 9 nucleotides agree with TRBD2. The length of the CDR3 is 16 residues. J lost 10 bases, V lost 6 bases, and 16 bases had no gene match. Germline CDR1 and CDR2: MNHEY and SMNVEV (reference sequence).

The rearrangement joins TRBV27 to TRBJ2-5; 7 bases map to TRBD1. Gene TRBJ2-7 matches the end of the DNA better, so the J call may be wrong. The CDR3 consists of 16 residues. Germline values: CDR1 MNHEY, CDR2 SMNVEV (reference sequence). The CDR3 loop reads CASNLGTAKNRYEQYF. As DNA, the CDR3 is TGTGCCAGCAACCTCGGGACAGCTAAAAACAGGTACGAGCAGTACTTC.

V is TRBV10-3 and J is TRBJ2-3, with 14 bases matching TRBD2. Germline CDR1 ENHRY, CDR2 SYGVKD. The CDR3 runs to 15 residues. Unmatched junction bases numbered 3, after V lost 6 bases and J lost 4 bases. DNA of the CDR3: TGTGCCATCAGCGGGACTAGCGGGAGTGCAGATACGCAGTATTTT. Encoded protein: CAISGTSGSADTQYF.

V gene TRBV13 combines with J gene TRBJ2-1, with 11 bases identical to TRBD2. Trimming at V came to 3 bases and at J to 8 bases, leaving 15 bases not matched to a gene. CDR1 is PRHDT and CDR2 is FYEKMQ in the germline V gene (reference sequence). The CDR3 is 18 amino acids. The chain's CDR3 is CASSFVSLGLAAPDEQFF. DNA for the CDR3: TGTGCCAGCAGCTTTGTATCTTTGGGACTAGCGGCACCCGATGAGCAGTTCTTC.